The rows below give T cell receptor beta chains drawn from one sample of a study of OX40 agonist ivuxolimab in advanced cancers. Using immunoSEQ multiplex PCR, the repertoire was profiled, and TCRdb retains in-frame clones only, with some absent. The table has 66,000 or so clones, around 82% seen once. This specimen was CD4+ or CD8+ T cells sorted from blood, taken in a trial of the OX40 agonist ivuxolimab. The receptors originated from an adult with an advanced solid tumor such as melanoma, head and neck, liver or kidney cancer. Both conserved end residues are part of each CDR3. A D gene is named only where the DNA matches it firmly. Clone size is stated in some rows and not others, as once, few, many or a class when expanded.

size,V,D,J,DNA,CDR3
-,TRBV7-3,-,TRBJ2-3,TGTGCCAGCAGCTTAGGGGTTGCGGGACAAAGCACAGATACGCAGTATTTT,CASSLGVAGQSTDTQYF
-,TRBV29-1,-,TRBJ2-1,TGCAGCGTTGACGGTGGGGGAGAGGGAAATGAGCAGTTCTTC,CSVDGGGEGNEQFF
-,TRBV4-2,TRBD2,TRBJ2-1,TGTGCCAGCAGCCAAGATCCGACTAGCGGGGACTCTCAGTTCTTC,CASSQDPTSGDSQFF
-,TRBV28,-,TRBJ2-6,TGTGCCAGCAGTTTGACCTCTGGGGCCAACGTCCTGACTTTC,CASSLTSGANVLTF
-,TRBV7-2,-,TRBJ2-3,TGTGCCAGCAGCCTAGGGGGGGTTGCAGATACGCAGTATTTT,CASSLGGVADTQYF
few,TRBV5-6,-,TRBJ2-1,TGTGCCAGCAGCTTGGATATGGGGGGCTCAGGTAATGAGCAGTTCTTC,CASSLDMGGSGNEQFF
-,TRBV6-6,-,TRBJ2-3,TGTGCCAGCAGTTACACTGATGGCACAGATACGCAGTATTTT,CASSYTDGTDTQYF
once,TRBV27,TRBD1,TRBJ1-5,TGTGCCAGCAGTCCCCTAGGGACAGGGAGGCAGCCCCAGCATTTT,CASSPLGTGRQPQHF
-,TRBV1,-,TRBJ2-7,TGCACCAGCAGCCGTGGGCGGGGCTACGAGCAGTACTTC,CTSSRGRGYEQYF
-,TRBV7-8,-,TRBJ2-1,TGTGCCAGCAGCTTAAGAACCGGGAGGCAGTTCTTC,CASSLRTGRQFF